This T cell receptor beta chain was sequenced for a study of early T cells in non-severe SARS-CoV-2 infection. In the study overall: Chains stayed unpaired after sequencing of bulk RNA from unsorted whole blood. Study results and limitations: VDJdb matching favored anti-spike CD8 responses, missing private and CD4 specificities.

Between the trimmed V and J ends, which lost 0 bases and 2 bases, there was a span of 7 bases. The CDR3 totals 14 residues. Germline V gene sequence: CDR1 SGHKS, CDR2 YYEKEE (reference sequence). As to this clonotype: Its antigen remains unknown.

The protocol attached unique molecular identifiers to individual cDNA molecules. In TCRdb, the 5' RACE reads were re-called with MiXCR into one record per CDR3 protein. The sample gives 48,000 or so distinct CDR3 sequences, around 6.4% of which show up once; around 7% is in the top ten. Sequences were derived from whole blood, sampled at baseline. The sequence was collected from an adult who was a healthcare worker with PCR-confirmed SARS-CoV-2 infection or an uninfected control (not recorded which). The chain links TRBV5-5 to TRBJ2-3; a possible D gene is TRBD1 (6 bases). The CDR3 is CASSLVGATDTQYF. The CDR3 bases are TGTGCCAGCAGCTTGGTGGGGGCCACAGATACGCAGTATTTT.